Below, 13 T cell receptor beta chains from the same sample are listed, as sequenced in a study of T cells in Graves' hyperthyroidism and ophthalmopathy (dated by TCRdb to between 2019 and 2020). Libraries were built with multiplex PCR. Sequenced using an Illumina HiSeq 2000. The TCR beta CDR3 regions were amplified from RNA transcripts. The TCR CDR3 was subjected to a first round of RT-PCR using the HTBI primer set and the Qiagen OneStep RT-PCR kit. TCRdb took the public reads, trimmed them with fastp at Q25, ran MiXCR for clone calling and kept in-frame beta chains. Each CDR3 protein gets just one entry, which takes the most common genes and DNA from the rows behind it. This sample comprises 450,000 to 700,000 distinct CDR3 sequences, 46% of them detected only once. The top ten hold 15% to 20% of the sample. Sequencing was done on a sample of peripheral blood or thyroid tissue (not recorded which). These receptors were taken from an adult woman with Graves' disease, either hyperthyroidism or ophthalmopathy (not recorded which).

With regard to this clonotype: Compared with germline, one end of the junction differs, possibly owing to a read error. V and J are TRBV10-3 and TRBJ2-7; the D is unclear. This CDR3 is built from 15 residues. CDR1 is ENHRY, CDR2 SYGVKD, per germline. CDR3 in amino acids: CATSEWSRAFYEQYF. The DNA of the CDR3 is TGTGCCACCAGTGAGTGGAGTAGGGCCTTCTACGAGCAGTACTTC.

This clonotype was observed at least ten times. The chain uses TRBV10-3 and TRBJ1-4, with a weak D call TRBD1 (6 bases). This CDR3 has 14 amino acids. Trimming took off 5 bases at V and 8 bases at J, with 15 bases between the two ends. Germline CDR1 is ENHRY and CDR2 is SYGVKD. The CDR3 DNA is TGTGCCATCAGTAGGACAGCGGTCGGCGAAAAACTGTTTTTT. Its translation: CAISRTAVGEKLFF.

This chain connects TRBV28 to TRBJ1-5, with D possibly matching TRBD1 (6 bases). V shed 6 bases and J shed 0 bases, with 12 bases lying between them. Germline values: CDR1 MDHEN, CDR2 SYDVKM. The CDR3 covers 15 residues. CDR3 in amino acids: CASRTGTISNQPQHF. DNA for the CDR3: TGTGCCAGCAGGACCGGGACAATTAGCAATCAGCCCCAGCATTTT. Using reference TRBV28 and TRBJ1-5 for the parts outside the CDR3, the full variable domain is DVKVTQSSRYLVKRTGEKVFLECVQDMDHENMFWYRQDPGLGLRLIYFSYDVKMKEKGDIPEGYSVSREKKERFSLILESASTNQTSMYLCASRTGTISNQPQHFGDGTRLSIL.

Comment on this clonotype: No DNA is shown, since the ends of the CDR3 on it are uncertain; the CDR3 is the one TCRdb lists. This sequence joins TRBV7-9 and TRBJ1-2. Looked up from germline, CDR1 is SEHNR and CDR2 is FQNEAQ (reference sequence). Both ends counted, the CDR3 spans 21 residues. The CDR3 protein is CASSFYICSARYSTAFSGYTF.

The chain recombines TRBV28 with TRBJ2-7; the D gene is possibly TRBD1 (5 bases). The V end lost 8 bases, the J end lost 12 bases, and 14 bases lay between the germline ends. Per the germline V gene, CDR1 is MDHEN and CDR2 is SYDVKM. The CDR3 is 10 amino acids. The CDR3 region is CASLDSQMYF. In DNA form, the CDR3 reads TGTGCCAGCCTAGACAGCCAGATGTACTTC. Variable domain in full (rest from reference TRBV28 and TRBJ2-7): DVKVTQSSRYLVKRTGEKVFLECVQDMDHENMFWYRQDPGLGLRLIYFSYDVKMKEKGDIPEGYSVSREKKERFSLILESASTNQTSMYLCASLDSQMYFGPGTRLTVT.

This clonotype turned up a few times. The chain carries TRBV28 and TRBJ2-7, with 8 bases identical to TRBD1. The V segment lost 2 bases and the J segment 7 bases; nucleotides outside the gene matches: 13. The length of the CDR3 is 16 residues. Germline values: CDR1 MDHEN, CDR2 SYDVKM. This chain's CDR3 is CASSLGHGTGEGEQYF. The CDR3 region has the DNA TGTGCCAGCAGTTTAGGCCACGGGACAGGTGAGGGGGAGCAGTACTTC.

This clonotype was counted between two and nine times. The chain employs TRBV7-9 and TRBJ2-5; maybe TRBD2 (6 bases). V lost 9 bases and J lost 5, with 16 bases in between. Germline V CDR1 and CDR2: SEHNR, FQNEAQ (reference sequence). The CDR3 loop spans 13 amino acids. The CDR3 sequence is CASRRERGETQYF. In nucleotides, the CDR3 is TGTGCCAGTCGTCGGGAGCGCGGGGAGACCCAGTACTTC. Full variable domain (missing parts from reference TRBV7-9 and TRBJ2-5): DTGVSQNPRHKITKRGQNVTFRCDPISEHNRLYWYRQTLGQGPEFLTYFQNEAQLEKSRLLSDRFSAERPKGSFSTLEIQRTEQGDSAMYLCASRRERGETQYFGPGTRLLVL.

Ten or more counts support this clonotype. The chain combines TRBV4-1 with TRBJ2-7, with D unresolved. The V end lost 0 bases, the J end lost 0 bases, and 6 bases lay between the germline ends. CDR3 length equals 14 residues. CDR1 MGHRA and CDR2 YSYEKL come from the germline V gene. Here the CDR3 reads CASSQDLISYEQYF. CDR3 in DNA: TGCGCCAGCAGCCAAGATTTAATCTCCTACGAGCAGTACTTC.

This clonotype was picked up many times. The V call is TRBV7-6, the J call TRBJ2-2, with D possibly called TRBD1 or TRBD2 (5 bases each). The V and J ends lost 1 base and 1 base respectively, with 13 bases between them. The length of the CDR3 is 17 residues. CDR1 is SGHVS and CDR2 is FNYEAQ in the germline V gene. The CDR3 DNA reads TGTGCCAGCAGCTTAGTTGGGGGAGCAGGGAACACCGGGGAGCTGTTTTTT. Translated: CASSLVGGAGNTGELFF.

DNA of the CDR3: TGTGCCAGCAGCTTAGTGGAGTCGAGGACAGGGGTCGGCTACACCTTC. As protein: CASSLVESRTGVGYTF. The genes are TRBV7-9 and TRBJ1-2; TRBD1 matches 9 bases. The J segment lost 8 bases and the V segment lost 1 base, leaving 11 bases of the junction unmatched. The CDR3 is 16 residues long. In germline, CDR1 is SEHNR, CDR2 FQNEAQ (reference sequence).

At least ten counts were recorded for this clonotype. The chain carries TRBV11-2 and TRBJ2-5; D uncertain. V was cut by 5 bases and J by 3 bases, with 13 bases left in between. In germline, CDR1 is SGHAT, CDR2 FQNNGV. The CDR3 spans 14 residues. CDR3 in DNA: TGTGCCAGCAGCACCTGGGGTACCAAAGAGACCCAGTACTTC. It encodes CASSTWGTKETQYF.

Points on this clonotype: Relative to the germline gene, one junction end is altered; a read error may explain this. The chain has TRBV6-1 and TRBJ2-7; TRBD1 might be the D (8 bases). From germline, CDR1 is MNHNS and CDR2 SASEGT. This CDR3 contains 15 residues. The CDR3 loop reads CAISEAGQGGYEQYF. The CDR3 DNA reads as TGTGCCATCAGTGAAGCCGGACAGGGAGGGTACGAGCAGTACTTC.

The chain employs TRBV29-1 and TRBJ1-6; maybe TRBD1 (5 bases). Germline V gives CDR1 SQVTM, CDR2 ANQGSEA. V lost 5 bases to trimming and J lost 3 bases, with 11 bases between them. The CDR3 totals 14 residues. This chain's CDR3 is CSVKTENYNSPLHF. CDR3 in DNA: TGCAGCGTTAAGACAGAAAACTATAATTCACCCCTCCACTTT.